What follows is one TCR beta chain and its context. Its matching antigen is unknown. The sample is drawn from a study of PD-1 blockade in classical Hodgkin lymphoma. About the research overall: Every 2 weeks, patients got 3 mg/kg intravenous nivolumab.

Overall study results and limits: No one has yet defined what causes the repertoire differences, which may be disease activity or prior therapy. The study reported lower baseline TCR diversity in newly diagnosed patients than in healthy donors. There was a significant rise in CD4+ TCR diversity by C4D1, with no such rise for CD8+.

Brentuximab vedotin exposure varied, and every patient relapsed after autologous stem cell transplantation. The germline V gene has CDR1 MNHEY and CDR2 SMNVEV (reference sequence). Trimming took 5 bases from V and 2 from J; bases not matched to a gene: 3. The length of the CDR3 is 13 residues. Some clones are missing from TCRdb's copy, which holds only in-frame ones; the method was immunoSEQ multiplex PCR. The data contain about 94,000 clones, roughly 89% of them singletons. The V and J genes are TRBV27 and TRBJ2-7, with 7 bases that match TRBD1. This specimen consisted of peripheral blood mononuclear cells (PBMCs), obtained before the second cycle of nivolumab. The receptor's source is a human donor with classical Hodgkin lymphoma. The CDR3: CASSQGQAYEQYF. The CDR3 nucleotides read TGTGCCAGCAGTCAAGGACAGGCCTACGAGCAGTACTTC.